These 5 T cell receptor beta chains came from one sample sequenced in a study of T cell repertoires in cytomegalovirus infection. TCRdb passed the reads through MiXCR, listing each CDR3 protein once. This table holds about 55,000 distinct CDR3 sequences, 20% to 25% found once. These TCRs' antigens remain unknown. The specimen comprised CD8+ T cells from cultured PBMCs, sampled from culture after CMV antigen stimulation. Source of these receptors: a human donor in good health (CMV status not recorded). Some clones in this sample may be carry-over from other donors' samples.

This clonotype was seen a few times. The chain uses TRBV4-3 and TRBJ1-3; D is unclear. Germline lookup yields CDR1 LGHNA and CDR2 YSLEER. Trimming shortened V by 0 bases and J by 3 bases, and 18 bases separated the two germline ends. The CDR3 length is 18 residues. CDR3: CASSQDGPLKVLGNTIYF. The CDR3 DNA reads TGCGCCAGCAGCCAAGATGGTCCCCTTAAGGTTCTTGGAAACACCATATATTTT.

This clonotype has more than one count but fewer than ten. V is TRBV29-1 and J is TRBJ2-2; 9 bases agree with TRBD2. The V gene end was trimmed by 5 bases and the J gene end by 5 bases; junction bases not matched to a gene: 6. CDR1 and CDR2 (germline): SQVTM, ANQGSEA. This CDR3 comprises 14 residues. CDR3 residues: CSVFGLAGTGELFF. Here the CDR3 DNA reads TGCAGCGTTTTTGGGCTAGCGGGAACCGGGGAGCTGTTTTTT.

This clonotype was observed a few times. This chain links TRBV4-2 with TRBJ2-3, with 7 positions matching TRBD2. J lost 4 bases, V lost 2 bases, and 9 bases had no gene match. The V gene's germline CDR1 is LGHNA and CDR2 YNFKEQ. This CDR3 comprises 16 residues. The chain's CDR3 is CASSQTGTTPSDTQYF. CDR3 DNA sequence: TGTGCCAGCAGCCAAACCGGGACTACTCCATCAGATACGCAGTATTTT.

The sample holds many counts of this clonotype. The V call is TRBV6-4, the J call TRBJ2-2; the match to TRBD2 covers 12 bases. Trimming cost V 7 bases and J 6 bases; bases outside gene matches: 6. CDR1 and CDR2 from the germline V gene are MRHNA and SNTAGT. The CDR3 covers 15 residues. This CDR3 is CASKRLAGDAGELFF. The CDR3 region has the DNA TGTGCCAGCAAGAGACTAGCGGGGGACGCCGGGGAGCTGTTTTTT.

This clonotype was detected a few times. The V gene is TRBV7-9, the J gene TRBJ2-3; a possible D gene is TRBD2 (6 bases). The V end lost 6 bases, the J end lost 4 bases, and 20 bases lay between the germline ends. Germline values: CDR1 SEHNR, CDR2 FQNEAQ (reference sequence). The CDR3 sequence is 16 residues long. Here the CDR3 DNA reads TGTGCCAGCAGAGATTGGGGGGAGATCGACGCAGATACGCAGTATTTT. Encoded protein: CASRDWGEIDADTQYF.